The table lists the clone carrying this T cell receptor beta chain with many counts. Using its own MiXCR run on the 5' RACE reads, TCRdb lists one record per CDR3 protein. The table includes about 31,000 distinct CDR3 sequences, 8% to 10% detected once. The sample is drawn from a study of chronic HIV infection and antiretroviral therapy. V was trimmed by 3 bases and J by 8 bases, leaving 9 bases between them. In germline, CDR1 is SGDLS, CDR2 YYNGEE. The CDR3 length is 12 residues. The chain employs TRBV9 and TRBJ2-1; D not resolved. The sequence was collected from an adult who had HIV and had not received antiretroviral therapy, or was an uninfected healthy control (not recorded which). The sample taken for sequencing was peripheral blood. In DNA, the CDR3 is TGTGCCAGCAGCGAGGCCCTAGATGAGCAGTTCTTC. Encoded protein: CASSEALDEQFF. Full variable domain (missing parts from reference TRBV9 and TRBJ2-1): DSGVTQTPKHLITATGQRVTLRCSPRSGDLSVYWYQQSLDQGLQFLIQYYNGEERAKGNILERFSAQQFPDLHSELNLSSLELGDSALYFCASSEALDEQFFGPGTRLTVL.